Below, 17 T cell receptor beta chains from the same sample are listed, as sequenced in a study of blood T cell repertoires in COVID-19. TCRdb's table, derived via immunoSEQ multiplex PCR, lists solely in-frame clones and lacks some. Seen here are tens of thousands of clones, roughly 82% observed once, and the top ten hold less than 11%. Material for sequencing was peripheral blood. These receptors originate from a man in his fifties or sixties with acute or convalescent COVID-19.

The chain is built from TRBV27 and TRBJ2-1; 9 bases are a match to TRBD1. This CDR3 is built from 14 residues. V trimming: 9 bases; J trimming: 2 bases; junction bases outside the gene matches: 5. Germline values: CDR1 MNHEY, CDR2 SMNVEV (reference sequence). CDR3 sequence reads: CASQTGGTYNEQFF. Here the CDR3 DNA reads TGTGCCAGTCAGACAGGGGGAACCTACAATGAGCAGTTCTTC.

The CDR3 protein is CASRTGGGRAETQYF. For the CDR3, the DNA is TGTGCCAGCAGAACTGGGGGGGGCAGGGCGGAGACCCAGTACTTC. The rearrangement uses TRBV7-2 and TRBJ2-5, with a weak D call TRBD2 (7 bases). V lost 6 bases to trimming and J lost 5 bases, with 19 bases between them. Germline V gene sequence: CDR1 SGHTA, CDR2 FQGNSA. This CDR3 has 15 amino acids.

The chain couples TRBV5-1 to TRBJ1-5, with D unresolved. The germline CDR1 and CDR2 sequences are SGHRS and YFSETQ. The CDR3 covers 13 residues. Deletions cut 2 bases from V and 3 bases from J, with 6 bases between. Here the CDR3 DNA reads TGCGCCAGCAGCTTCGGGGACAATCAGCCCCAGCATTTT. Translation gives CASSFGDNQPQHF.

The chain is built from TRBV14 and TRBJ2-7, with TRBD1 matching 9 bases. The V gene's germline CDR1 is SGHDN and CDR2 FVKESK. The junction had 5 bases not matched to a gene; V was cut back by 2 bases and J by 6 bases. The CDR3 sequence is 14 residues long. CDR3 amino acids: CASSQPTGGLEQYF. CDR3 in DNA: TGTGCCAGCAGCCAACCCACAGGGGGCCTCGAGCAGTACTTC.

V and J are TRBV2 and TRBJ1-6; D is uncertain. CDR1 and CDR2 from the germline V gene are SNHLY and FYNNEI. V was shortened by 11 bases and J by 7 bases, with 12 bases between the two germline ends. CDR3 length equals 12 residues. The CDR3 is CASRLLNSPLHF. The CDR3 nucleotides read TGTGCCTCCCGGTTGTTAAATTCACCCCTCCACTTT. Based on the CDR3 plus reference TRBV2 and TRBJ1-6, the full variable domain is EPEVTQTPSHQVTQMGQEVILRCVPISNHLYFYWYRQILGQKVEFLVSFYNNEISEKSEIFDDQFSVERPDGSNFTLKIRSTKLEDSAMYFCASRLLNSPLHFGNGTRLTVT.

The chain is built from TRBV9 and TRBJ2-7; the match to TRBD1 covers 9 bases. Germline V gives CDR1 SGDLS, CDR2 YYNGEE. The CDR3 runs 15 residues. V lost 3 bases to trimming and J lost 5 bases; unmatched junction nucleotides: 9. CDR3 amino acids: CASSGGQGVQDEQYF. Here the CDR3 DNA reads TGTGCCAGCAGCGGGGGACAGGGCGTCCAAGACGAGCAGTACTTC. The full variable domain, rest sourced from reference TRBV9 and TRBJ2-7, is DSGVTQTPKHLITATGQRVTLRCSPRSGDLSVYWYQQSLDQGLQFLIQYYNGEERAKGNILERFSAQQFPDLHSELNLSSLELGDSALYFCASSGGQGVQDEQYFGPGTRLTVT.

The rearrangement uses TRBV9 and TRBJ2-3, with D perhaps matching TRBD2 (6 bases). The CDR3 is 16 residues long. V lost 0 bases and J lost 4, with 15 bases in between. The germline V gene has CDR1 SGDLS and CDR2 YYNGEE. The CDR3 region has the DNA TGTGCCAGCAGCGTAGCGGCGGGGAGGAGCCCAGATACGCAGTATTTT. Translating it yields CASSVAAGRSPDTQYF.

J is TRBJ1-3 and V is TRBV6-5; 9 nucleotides align to TRBD1. Germline V gene lookup returns CDR1 MNHEY and CDR2 SVGAGI. J lost 4 bases, V lost 3 bases, and 7 bases had no gene match. This CDR3 region has 16 residues. CDR3 bases: TGTGCCAGCAGTTATTCCGGGACAGGGATAGGAAACACCATATATTTT. It yields the protein CASSYSGTGIGNTIYF.

This chain uses TRBV10-3 with TRBJ1-3; D perhaps matches TRBD1 (5 bases). The CDR3 has 15 residues. From germline, CDR1 is ENHRY and CDR2 SYGVKD. V dropped 0 bases and J dropped 4 bases, with 10 bases sitting between them. The CDR3 sequence is CAISESWGDGNTIYF. The CDR3 region has the DNA TGTGCCATCAGTGAGTCGTGGGGCGACGGAAACACCATATATTTT.

This chain links TRBV2 with TRBJ2-3; 13 bases align to TRBD2. Per the germline V gene, CDR1 is SNHLY and CDR2 is FYNNEI. The CDR3 sequence is 15 residues long. Trimming at V came to 6 bases and at J to 4 bases, leaving 4 bases not matched to a gene. The CDR3 reads CASRWGLAGSDTQYF. For the CDR3, the DNA is TGTGCCAGCAGGTGGGGACTAGCGGGGTCAGATACGCAGTATTTT.

This chain uses TRBV9 with TRBJ2-3; 7 positions match TRBD2. The germline CDR1 and CDR2 sequences are SGDLS and YYNGEE. The CDR3 covers 15 residues. The V and J ends lost 6 bases and 5 bases, in that order; junction bases with no gene match: 12. CDR3: CASNQDGGFRDTQYF. The DNA of the CDR3 is TGTGCCAGCAATCAAGACGGGGGGTTTAGAGATACGCAGTATTTT.

The rearrangement uses TRBV11-2 and TRBJ1-4; D unresolved. Germline CDR1 and CDR2: SGHAT and FQNNGV. V was clipped by 4 bases and J by 7 bases, with 10 bases between them. The CDR3 sequence is 13 residues long. The CDR3 sequence: CASSSVRGEKLFF. In DNA form, the CDR3 reads TGTGCCAGCAGCTCCGTGCGGGGTGAAAAACTGTTTTTT.

This clone was seen a few times. The V call is TRBV5-5, the J call TRBJ1-1; D is ambiguous. Between the trimmed V and J ends, which lost 0 bases and 0 bases, there was a span of 6 bases. The length of the CDR3 is 14 residues. Per germline, CDR1 SGHKS and CDR2 YYEKEE (reference sequence). CDR3 bases: TGTGCCAGCAGCTTGGTGCAGATGAACACTGAAGCTTTCTTT. Translation gives CASSLVQMNTEAFF.

The chain links TRBV6-6 to TRBJ1-2; unclear D gene. V shed 7 bases and J shed 8 bases, with 11 bases lying between them. The CDR3 is 11 amino acids. Germline V lookup: CDR1 MNHNY, CDR2 SVGAGI (reference sequence). CDR3 sequence: CASTMTRGYTF. The CDR3 DNA follows: TGTGCCAGCACCATGACTCGAGGCTACACCTTC.

The chain joins TRBV5-1 to TRBJ2-7; 7 bases map to TRBD1. Unmatched junction bases numbered 5, after V lost 3 bases and J lost 2 bases. CDR3 size: 14 residues. Germline V CDR1 and CDR2: SGHRS, YFSETQ. The CDR3 sequence is CASSSTGTAYEQYF. The CDR3 nucleotides read TGCGCCAGCAGCTCTACCGGGACAGCCTACGAGCAGTACTTC.

This CDR3 is CASSGAGTGSSPLHF. CDR3 DNA sequence: TGTGCCAGCAGCGGGGCCGGGACAGGGAGTTCACCCCTCCACTTT. The V gene is TRBV9, the J gene TRBJ1-6; 9 nucleotides agree with TRBD1. The germline V gene encodes CDR1 SGDLS and CDR2 YYNGEE. The junction had 7 bases not matched to a gene; V was cut back by 3 bases and J by 9 bases. The CDR3 sequence is 15 residues long.

The chain couples TRBV6-5 to TRBJ1-2; 8 bases agree with TRBD1. The CDR3 length is 14 residues. V gave up 7 bases and J gave up 8 bases; unmatched junction bases: 12. Germline CDR1 is MNHEY and CDR2 is SVGAGI. The CDR3 sequence: CASNRPGGLGGYTF. The CDR3 region has the DNA TGTGCCAGCAACCGGCCAGGGGGCTTGGGCGGCTACACCTTC.